This T cell receptor (beta chain) was observed in a study of blood T cell repertoires in COVID-19. Study summary: T cells, B-cell-depleted T cells, or PBMCs provided the cDNA or gDNA that served as material.

The CDR3 has 16 residues. V lost 6 bases and J lost 4; bases outside the gene matches: 12. CDR1 and CDR2 from the germline V gene are LNHDA and SQIVND (reference sequence). In the authors' methods: Estimated nucleated cell counts came from reference gene primer amplification. Data came from immunoSEQ multiplex PCR; TCRdb stores just in-frame clones and leaves some out. The DNA gave D and trimming, while V, J and clone size come from that table. In the table there are around 250,000 clones, 70% to 90% of which are singletons. Those enrolled, adults aged about 18 to 89 years, came from around 24 US areas.

This sequence was found in a woman in her fifties or sixties who had recovered from COVID-19. The chain employs TRBV19 and TRBJ1-5, with TRBD1 matching 7 bases. Sequenced material: PBMCs or T cells enriched from blood (not recorded which). The CDR3 protein is CASRSGGRGSNQPQHF. CDR3 sequence (DNA): TGTGCCAGTAGGTCCGGGGGCAGGGGGTCTAATCAGCCCCAGCATTTT.